This T cell receptor (beta chain) was recovered during a study of graft-versus-host responses after intestinal transplantation. The assay was immunoSEQ multiplex PCR, and TCRdb's table has in-frame clones only and misses some. The sample has tens of thousands of clones; around 90% are singletons. J was trimmed by 3 bases and V by 5 bases; bases with no gene match: 11. CDR1 is SGHAT, CDR2 FQNNGV, per germline. The CDR3 is 17 residues long. This receptor was identified in a human patient who received an intestinal transplant, so some T cells may come from the graft donor. The gene calls are TRBV11-2 and TRBJ1-1, with 11 bases fitting TRBD1. Sequencing used PBMCs, obtained approximately four months after intestinal transplantation. The CDR3 loop reads CASSLWTRDRGDTEAFF. CDR3 sequence (DNA): TGTGCCAGCAGCCTCTGGACTAGGGACAGGGGGGACACTGAAGCTTTCTTT.